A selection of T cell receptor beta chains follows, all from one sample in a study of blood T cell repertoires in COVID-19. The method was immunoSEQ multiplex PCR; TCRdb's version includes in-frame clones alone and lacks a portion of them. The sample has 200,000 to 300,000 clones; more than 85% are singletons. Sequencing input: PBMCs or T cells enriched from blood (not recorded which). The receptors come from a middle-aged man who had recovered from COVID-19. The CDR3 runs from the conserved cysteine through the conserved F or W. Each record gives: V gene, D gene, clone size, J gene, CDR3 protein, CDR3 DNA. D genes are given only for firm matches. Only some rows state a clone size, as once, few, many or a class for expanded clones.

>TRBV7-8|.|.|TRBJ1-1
CASSLGTHPLRNTEAFF
TGTGCCAGCAGCTTAGGGACACACCCGCTCCGGAACACTGAAGCTTTCTTT
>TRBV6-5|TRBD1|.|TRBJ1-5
CASSPQGTDNQPQHF
TGTGCCAGCAGTCCCCAAGGGACAGACAATCAGCCCCAGCATTTT
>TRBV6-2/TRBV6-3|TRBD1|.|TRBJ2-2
CASSYAQGVDTGELFF
TGTGCCAGCAGTTACGCACAGGGGGTCGACACCGGGGAGCTGTTTTTT
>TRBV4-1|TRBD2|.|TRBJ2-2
CASSQDPPGLAGGGELFF
TGCGCCAGCAGCCAAGATCCCCCTGGACTAGCGGGAGGTGGGGAGCTGTTTTTT
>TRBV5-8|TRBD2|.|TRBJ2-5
CASSRSGRSGETQYF
TGTGCCAGCAGCCGTAGCGGGAGGTCTGGGGAGACCCAGTACTTC
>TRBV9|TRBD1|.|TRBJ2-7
CASSGGTGISYEQYF
TGTGCCAGCAGCGGTGGGACAGGGATCTCCTACGAGCAGTACTTC
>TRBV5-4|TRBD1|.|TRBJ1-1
CASSLGQGRTEAFF
TGTGCCAGCAGCTTAGGACAGGGTCGAACTGAAGCTTTCTTT
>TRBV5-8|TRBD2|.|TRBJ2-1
CASSQGTSGSIVDEQFF
TGTGCCAGCAGCCAGGGGACTAGCGGGAGTATAGTTGATGAGCAGTTCTTC
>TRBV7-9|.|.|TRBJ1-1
CASRPRGRGTEAFF
TGTGCCAGCAGACCCAGGGGCAGAGGCACTGAAGCTTTCTTT
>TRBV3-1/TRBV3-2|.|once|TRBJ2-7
CASSQVASHNEQYF
TGTGCCAGCAGCCAAGTAGCGTCGCATAACGAGCAGTACTTC
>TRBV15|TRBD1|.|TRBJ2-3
CATSRGDRGEDTQYF
TGTGCCACCAGCAGAGGTGACAGGGGGGAAGATACGCAGTATTTT
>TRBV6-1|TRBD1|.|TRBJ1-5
CASSERGAGGQKSNQPQHF
TGTGCCAGCAGTGAAAGGGGGGCAGGGGGTCAGAAGAGCAATCAGCCCCAGCATTTT
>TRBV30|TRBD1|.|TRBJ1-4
CAWSGQGGEKLFF
TGTGCCTGGAGTGGACAGGGGGGGGAAAAACTGTTTTTT
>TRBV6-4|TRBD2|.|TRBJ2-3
CASSEGLVGPDTQYF
TGTGCCAGCAGTGAGGGACTAGTCGGCCCAGATACGCAGTATTTT
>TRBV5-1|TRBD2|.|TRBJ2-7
CASSLAGLAGQYEQYF
TGCGCCAGCAGCTTGGCCGGTCTAGCGGGCCAATACGAGCAGTACTTC
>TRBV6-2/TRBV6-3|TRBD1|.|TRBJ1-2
CASSSILDRGISYGYTF
TGTGCCAGCAGTTCCATTCTGGACAGGGGAATTTCCTATGGCTACACCTTC
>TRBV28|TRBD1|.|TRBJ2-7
CASSSPGQGSYEQYF
TGTGCCAGCAGTTCCCCGGGACAGGGGTCCTACGAGCAGTACTTC
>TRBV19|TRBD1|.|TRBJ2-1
CASKTRGYNEQFF
TGTGCCAGTAAAACCAGGGGGTACAATGAGCAGTTCTTC
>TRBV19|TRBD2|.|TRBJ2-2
CASSAGLAGAPYTGELFF
TGTGCCAGTAGTGCCGGACTAGCGGGAGCCCCGTACACCGGGGAGCTGTTTTTT
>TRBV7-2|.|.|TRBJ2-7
CASRLISTSPYEQYF
TGTGCCAGCAGGCTTATATCGACAAGCCCCTACGAGCAGTACTTC
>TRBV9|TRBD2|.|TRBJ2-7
CASSTLAGPYEQYF
TGTGCCAGCAGCACTTTAGCGGGACCCTACGAGCAGTACTTC
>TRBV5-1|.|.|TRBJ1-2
CASSLDRTMVDGYTF
TGCGCCAGCAGCTTGGACAGGACTATGGTCGATGGCTACACCTTC
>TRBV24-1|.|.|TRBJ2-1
CATSVPGTIEQFF
TGTGCCACCAGTGTCCCGGGAACGATTGAGCAGTTCTTC
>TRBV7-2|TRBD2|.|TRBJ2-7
CASSLAGLAGVGSSYEQYF
TGTGCCAGCAGCTTAGCAGGGCTAGCGGGAGTTGGAAGCTCCTACGAGCAGTACTTC
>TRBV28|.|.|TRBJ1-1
CASSLSGDGGAFF
TGTGCCAGCAGTTTATCGGGAGATGGGGGAGCTTTCTTT
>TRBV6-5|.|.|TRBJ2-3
CASSYRSGSFADTQYF
TGTGCCAGCAGTTACCGGAGCGGGTCTTTCGCAGATACGCAGTATTTT
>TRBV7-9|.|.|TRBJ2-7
CASSGTGYEQYF
TGTGCCAGCAGCGGGACTGGCTACGAGCAGTACTTC
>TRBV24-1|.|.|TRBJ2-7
CATSEAGYEQYF
TGTGCCACCAGTGAGGCAGGTTACGAGCAGTACTTC
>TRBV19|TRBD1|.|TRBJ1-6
CASSMSGTVNNSPLHF
TGTGCCAGTAGTATGTCTGGGACAGTTAATAATTCACCCCTCCACTTT
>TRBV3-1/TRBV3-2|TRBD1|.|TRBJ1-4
CASSQARGTGVTKLFF
TGTGCCAGCAGCCAAGCGCGAGGGACAGGGGTAACTAAACTGTTTTTT
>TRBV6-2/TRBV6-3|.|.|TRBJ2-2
CASSYWGDNTGELFF
TGTGCCAGCAGTTATTGGGGGGACAACACCGGGGAGCTGTTTTTT
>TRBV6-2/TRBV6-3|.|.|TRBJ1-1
CASSYSRGEKNTEAFF
TGTGCCAGCAGTTACTCACGGGGGGAAAAAAACACTGAAGCTTTCTTT
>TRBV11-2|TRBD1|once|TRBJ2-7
CASSTGTGVAYEQYF
TGTGCCAGCAGCACGGGGACAGGGGTGGCCTACGAGCAGTACTTC
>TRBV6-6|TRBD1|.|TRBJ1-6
CASRDRGSSPLHF
TGTGCCAGCAGGGACAGGGGAAGTTCACCCCTCCACTTT
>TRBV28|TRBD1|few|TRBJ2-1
CASSILGDRRNNEQFF
TGTGCCAGCAGTATCCTCGGGGACAGACGAAACAATGAGCAGTTCTTC
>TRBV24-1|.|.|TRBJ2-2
CATSEYETGELFF
TGTGCCACCAGTGAATATGAGACCGGGGAGCTGTTTTTT
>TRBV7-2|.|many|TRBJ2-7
CASSLAGAFYEQYF
TGTGCCAGCAGCTTAGCAGGGGCGTTCTACGAGCAGTACTTC
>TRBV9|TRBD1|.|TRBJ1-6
CASSAGQGGDSPLHF
TGTGCCAGCAGCGCTGGACAGGGAGGCGATTCACCCCTCCACTTT
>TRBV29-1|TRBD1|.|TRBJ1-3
CSVARTGGFSGNTIYF
TGCAGCGTTGCGCGGACAGGGGGCTTCTCTGGAAACACCATATATTTT
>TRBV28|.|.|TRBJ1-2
CASSLVVNYGYTF
TGTGCCAGCAGTTTGGTAGTAAACTATGGCTACACCTTC
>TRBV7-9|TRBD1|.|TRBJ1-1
CASSLRPGQGTEAFF
TGTGCCAGCAGCTTAAGACCGGGACAGGGCACTGAAGCTTTCTTT